The rows below give T cell receptor beta chains drawn from one sample of a study of cytomegalovirus exposure and HLA in healthy donors. The repertoire was sequenced with immunoSEQ multiplex PCR; TCRdb's copy has only in-frame clones and lacks some. The table lists around 230,000 clones, 82% of them singletons. Sample: PBMCs. The receptors come from a man aged 40-49 years in good health and CMV-seropositive. Both conserved end residues are part of each CDR3. The D gene is left open where the match is weak. Some rows have no size entry. The others give once, few or many, or a class for an expanded clone.

j_gene,v_gene,abundance,d_gene,CDR3nt,CDR3aa
TRBJ1-2,TRBV5-6,NA,TRBD1,TGTGCCAGCAGCCCGGAGGGACAGGGGGTCTATGGCTACACCTTC,CASSPEGQGVYGYTF
TRBJ2-3,TRBV10-3,NA,TRBD2,TGTGCCATCAGTGAGACTAGCGGGAGAACAGATACGCAGTATTTT,CAISETSGRTDTQYF
TRBJ2-3,TRBV4-1,NA,NA,TGCGCCAGCAGCCAAGTCCCTACGAGGAACACAGATACGCAGTATTTT,CASSQVPTRNTDTQYF
TRBJ1-4,TRBV6-1,NA,TRBD1,TGTGCCAGCTCCAACGAAGGGACAGGGAATGAAAAACTGTTTTTT,CASSNEGTGNEKLFF
TRBJ2-1,TRBV7-9,few,NA,TGTGCCAGCAGCTTTCAGGGCGATGAGCAGTTCTTC,CASSFQGDEQFF
TRBJ2-5,TRBV13,NA,NA,TGTGCCAGCAGCCACTACGGCCGGGAGACCCAGTACTTC,CASSHYGRETQYF
TRBJ1-6,TRBV5-4,NA,NA,TGTGCCAGCAGGCTTACGGGGGGAGGGAATTCACCCCTCCACTTT,CASRLTGGGNSPLHF
TRBJ2-5,TRBV4-2,few,TRBD2,TGTGCCAGCAGCCAAACGTTGGGACTAGCGGGAGAGACCCAGTACTTC,CASSQTLGLAGETQYF
TRBJ2-5,TRBV21-1,NA,NA,TGTGCCAGACCCAGGTGGGACACTGAGTACTTC,CARPRWDTEYF
TRBJ2-5,TRBV5-1,NA,TRBD1,TGCGCCAGCAGCGTCGACAGGGTAGGCGAGACCCAGTACTTC,CASSVDRVGETQYF
TRBJ2-7,TRBV2,NA,TRBD2,TGTGCCAGCAAATTGGGACTAGCGGCCTCCTACGAGCAGTACTTC,CASKLGLAASYEQYF
TRBJ2-1,TRBV4-2,NA,TRBD2,TGTGCCAGCAGCCGAGCGGGGGGCTCCTACAATGAGCAGTTCTTC,CASSRAGGSYNEQFF
TRBJ2-7,TRBV18,NA,NA,TGTGCCAGCTCACCACGGCCGTTGGCGGTAGAGCAGTACTTC,CASSPRPLAVEQYF
TRBJ1-1,TRBV19,few,NA,TGTGCCAGTAGTAAGGGGTCTGAAGCTTTCTTT,CASSKGSEAFF
TRBJ2-1,TRBV28,NA,TRBD2,TGTGCCAGCAGATGGACTAGCGGGAGGGGGTACAATGAGCAGTTCTTC,CASRWTSGRGYNEQFF
TRBJ2-2,TRBV13,NA,NA,TGTGCCAGCAGCTTCCCCAGCGGGCGAACCGGGGAGCTGTTTTTT,CASSFPSGRTGELFF
TRBJ2-2,TRBV19,few,TRBD1,TGTGCCAGTACCCTTCCCGGGACAGGGTCCGGGGAGCTGTTTTTT,CASTLPGTGSGELFF
TRBJ1-4,TRBV27,NA,NA,TGTGCCAGCAGTCCCCGGCAGGGACTGACTAATGAAAAACTGTTTTTT,CASSPRQGLTNEKLFF
TRBJ2-7,TRBV18,NA,TRBD2,TGTGCCAGCTCTCCTTTCGGGGGGAGTGATGGGCACGAGCAGTACTTC,CASSPFGGSDGHEQYF
TRBJ2-7,TRBV7-9,NA,TRBD1,TGTGCCAGCAGCTTCCCGGGACAGGGGGCCTACGAGCAGTACTTC,CASSFPGQGAYEQYF
TRBJ2-7,TRBV19,NA,TRBD1,TGTGCCAGTAGACGCCGGGACAGGGGTTCCTACGAGCAGTACTTC,CASRRRDRGSYEQYF
TRBJ2-3,TRBV7-3,NA,NA,TGTGCCAGCAGCTTATTTGCAGGGACAGATACGCAGTATTTT,CASSLFAGTDTQYF